These 21 T cell receptor beta chains were all obtained from the same sample, sequenced in a study of blood T cell repertoires in COVID-19 (dated by TCRdb to 2020 to 2021). The method behind the library was the immunoSEQ multiplex PCR assay. TCRdb retrieved this table from immuneACCESS and kept in-frame rearrangements only. Not all clones are present; in checked studies, unresolved V genes account for under half, and no reason is known for the remainder. This sample lists about 250,000 clones; under 90% were detected once. The top ten clones comprise 1.5% to 2% of the sample. The source material was PBMCs or T cells enriched from blood (not recorded which). The source of these receptors is a man aged 35 to 55 who had recovered from COVID-19.

This clone was seen a handful of times. The chain is built from TRBV11-1 and TRBJ1-1; 8 bases match TRBD1. The germline V gene encodes CDR1 SGHAT and CDR2 FQDESV (reference sequence). V trimming: 6 bases; J trimming: 4 bases; junction bases outside the gene matches: 10. The CDR3 is 15 residues long. The chain's CDR3 is CASSSQGAQGTEAFF. The CDR3 DNA is TGTGCCAGCAGTTCGCAGGGGGCGCAAGGCACTGAAGCTTTCTTT.

This sequence joins TRBV3-1 (or the pseudogene TRBV3-2) and TRBJ2-2, with a possible D match to TRBD1 (6 bases). Looked up from germline, CDR1 is LGHDT and CDR2 is YNNKEL (reference sequence). Trimming shortened V by 1 base and J by 4 bases, and 7 bases separated the two germline ends. There are 14 residues in the CDR3. CDR3: CASSQVRGTGELFF. CDR3 nucleotide sequence: TGTGCCAGCAGCCAAGTCAGGGGCACCGGGGAGCTGTTTTTT.

J is TRBJ1-1 and V is TRBV19; the D gene is possibly TRBD1 (6 bases). Trimming took 1 base from V and 4 from J, leaving 13 bases between them. There are 15 residues in the CDR3. In germline, CDR1 is LNHDA, CDR2 SQIVND (reference sequence). The CDR3 here is CASSIVGGRVTEAFF. In nucleotides, the CDR3 is TGTGCCAGTAGTATAGTCGGGGGGCGAGTCACTGAAGCTTTCTTT.

The gene calls are TRBV18 and TRBJ2-7, with a weak D call TRBD2 (7 bases). The V end lost 8 bases, the J end lost 2 bases, and 16 bases lay between the germline ends. The CDR3 extends over 14 amino acids. Germline V gene sequence: CDR1 KGHSH, CDR2 LQKENI. The CDR3 here is CASTSAGTPYEQYF. CDR3 coding DNA: TGTGCCAGCACTAGCGCCGGGACACCCTACGAGCAGTACTTC.

The rearrangement uses TRBV30 and TRBJ1-2, with 7 bases fitting TRBD1. V lost 0 bases to trimming and J lost 4 bases; unmatched junction nucleotides: 8. Germline assignment: CDR1 GTSNPN and CDR2 SVGIG (reference sequence). The CDR3 runs 15 residues. The CDR3 loop is CAWSVPPEGAYGYTF. The CDR3 nucleotides read TGTGCCTGGAGTGTACCCCCCGAGGGGGCCTATGGCTACACCTTC.

The rearrangement uses TRBV30 and TRBJ1-1, with 8 bases lining up with TRBD1. The length of the CDR3 is 17 residues. V trimming: 4 bases; J trimming: 0 bases; junction bases outside the gene matches: 13. In germline, CDR1 is GTSNPN, CDR2 SVGIG (reference sequence). In DNA form, the CDR3 reads TGTGCCTGGAATACTGACATACAGGGGGTCTTGAACACTGAAGCTTTCTTT. Protein sequence: CAWNTDIQGVLNTEAFF.

This sequence joins TRBV25-1 and TRBJ1-1, with 7 positions matching TRBD1. The CDR3 is 13 amino acids. Germline V CDR1 and CDR2: MGHDK, SYGVNS. The V gene end was trimmed by 8 bases and the J gene end by 0 bases; junction bases not matched to a gene: 3. As DNA, the CDR3 is TGTGCCAGCGTCGACAGGGTGAACACTGAAGCTTTCTTT. Protein product: CASVDRVNTEAFF.

The chain couples TRBV28 to TRBJ1-1; 7 positions match TRBD1. J gave up 3 bases and V 5 bases, and 3 bases lay outside the gene matches. The CDR3 is 13 residues long. Germline values: CDR1 MDHEN, CDR2 SYDVKM. In nucleotides, the CDR3 is TGTGCCAGCAGTGGACAGGTCCACACTGAAGCTTTCTTT. Translating it yields CASSGQVHTEAFF.

The chain links TRBV6-5 to TRBJ2-1, with D possibly being TRBD2 (6 bases). The CDR3 is made up of 14 amino acids. Per the germline V gene, CDR1 is MNHEY and CDR2 is SVGAGI. V lost 2 bases to trimming and J lost 5 bases, with 10 bases between them. CDR3 in amino acids: CASSYRREHNEQFF. CDR3 in DNA: TGTGCCAGCAGTTACCGGAGGGAACACAATGAGCAGTTCTTC.

The chain links TRBV4-1 to TRBJ2-7, with D possibly TRBD1 on 5 matching bases. CDR1 is MGHRA and CDR2 is YSYEKL in the germline V gene. V gave up 1 base and J gave up 3 bases, with 13 bases separating them. The CDR3 totals 15 residues. DNA for the CDR3: TGCGCCAGCAGCCAAGGACAGACTGGGCTCTACGAGCAGTACTTC. As protein: CASSQGQTGLYEQYF.

The chain couples TRBV3-1 (or the pseudogene TRBV3-2) to TRBJ1-5, with 9 bases identical to TRBD1. The CDR3 spans 14 residues. Germline values: CDR1 LGHDT, CDR2 YNNKEL (reference sequence). J was trimmed by 7 bases and V by 6 bases; bases with no gene match: 7. CDR3 sequence: CASSGTGIGQPQHF. DNA for the CDR3: TGTGCCAGCAGTGGGACAGGGATAGGGCAGCCCCAGCATTTT.

The chain has TRBV30 and TRBJ2-4; perhaps TRBD2 as D (7 bases). V was clipped by 5 bases and J by 5 bases, with 16 bases between them. This CDR3 is 14 amino acids long. Germline values: CDR1 GTSNPN, CDR2 SVGIG (reference sequence). CDR3 sequence (DNA): TGTGCCTGGGGACTAGGGGGGGTTCAAAACATTCAGTACTTC. Translation gives CAWGLGGVQNIQYF.

The chain uses TRBV19 and TRBJ1-3; TRBD1 is a possible D gene (6 bases). CDR3 size: 14 residues. Trimming removed 9 bases from V and 4 bases from J, with 16 bases in between. The germline gives CDR1 LNHDA, CDR2 SQIVND (reference sequence). The CDR3 coding sequence is TGTGCCAGCAACAGGGTAGGGTCCGGAAACACCATATATTTT. The encoded protein is CASNRVGSGNTIYF.

The chain carries TRBV5-1 and TRBJ2-3; tentatively, D is TRBD1 (5 bases). V was trimmed by 5 bases and J by 2 bases, leaving 15 bases between them. The V gene's germline CDR1 is SGHRS and CDR2 YFSETQ. This CDR3 comprises 15 residues. The CDR3 bases are TGCGCCAGCAGACACGCGTTAGGGGCCACAGATACGCAGTATTTT. Amino acids: CASRHALGATDTQYF.

The chain uses TRBV7-3 and TRBJ1-3, with D possibly matching TRBD1 (6 bases). The CDR3 sequence is 16 residues long. Trimming pared 4 bases from V and 4 bases from J, leaving 17 bases between. Germline CDR1 is SGHTA and CDR2 is FQGTGA. The CDR3 coding sequence is TGTGCCAGCAGCTCCGGACCGACAGGATCAGGAAACACCATATATTTT. Encoded protein: CASSSGPTGSGNTIYF. Filled out from reference TRBV7-3 and TRBJ1-3, the complete variable domain reads GAGVSQTPSNKVTEKGKYVELRCDPISGHTALYWYRQSLGQGPEFLIYFQGTGAADDSGLPNDRFFAVRPEGSVSTLKIQRTERGDSAVYLCASSSGPTGSGNTIYFGEGSWLTVV.

The CDR3 sequence: CASSPWTDPSGEAFF. The CDR3 bases are TGTGCCAGCTCACCATGGACAGACCCCAGCGGTGAAGCTTTCTTT. The chain employs TRBV18 and TRBJ1-1; a possible D gene is TRBD1 (6 bases). Trimming stripped 2 bases from V and 7 bases from J, with 17 bases between. This CDR3 contains 15 residues. CDR1 and CDR2 (germline): KGHSH, LQKENI.

The table lists this clone with a count of one. V and J are TRBV2 and TRBJ2-7; 10 bases align to TRBD1. The germline V gene encodes CDR1 SNHLY and CDR2 FYNNEI. This CDR3 has 15 residues. V lost 8 bases, J lost 6 bases, and 13 bases stayed unmatched. CDR3 sequence: CASCNLDRGLSEQYF. In DNA, the CDR3 is TGTGCCAGCTGTAATCTGGACAGGGGGTTGTCCGAGCAGTACTTC.

The chain uses TRBV30 and TRBJ2-1, with D possibly called TRBD1 or TRBD2 (5 bases each). The CDR3 length is 12 residues. CDR1 is GTSNPN and CDR2 is SVGIG in the germline V gene (reference sequence). This CDR3 reads CAWGVSGNEQFF. The DNA of the CDR3 is TGTGCTTGGGGAGTTTCAGGGAATGAGCAGTTCTTC.

This chain connects TRBV27 to TRBJ1-1; 7 bases map to TRBD1. Germline CDR1 is MNHEY and CDR2 is SMNVEV (reference sequence). Trimming took 6 bases from V and 0 from J; bases not matched to a gene: 4. This CDR3 spans 14 amino acids. CDR3 loop: CASRRGQLNTEAFF. CDR3 bases: TGTGCCAGCAGGAGGGGACAGCTGAACACTGAAGCTTTCTTT.

A few counts support this clone. The gene calls are TRBV12-5 and TRBJ1-4; D is possibly TRBD1 (5 bases). This CDR3 region has 14 residues. Germline loops: CDR1 LGHNT, CDR2 FRNRAP. Trimming shortened V by 6 bases and J by 1 base, and 9 bases separated the two germline ends. The CDR3 loop reads CASGLGGTNEKLFF. In nucleotides, the CDR3 is TGTGCTAGTGGCCTCGGGGGAACTAATGAAAAACTGTTTTTT. Variable domain in full (rest from reference TRBV12-5 and TRBJ1-4): DARVTQTPRHKVTEMGQEVTMRCQPILGHNTVFWYRQTMMQGLELLAYFRNRAPLDDSGMPKDRFSAEMPDATLATLKIQPSEPRDSAVYFCASGLGGTNEKLFFGSGTQLSVL.

J is TRBJ1-2 and V is TRBV7-3; TRBD1 might be the D (6 bases). Germline assignment: CDR1 SGHTA and CDR2 FQGTGA. CDR3 length: 15 amino acids. V was cut by 2 bases and J by 5 bases, with 15 bases left in between. CDR3 sequence: CASSLSPGVRYGYTF. The CDR3 DNA reads as TGTGCCAGCAGCTTATCCCCAGGGGTTAGGTATGGCTACACCTTC.